Below are 27 T cell receptor beta chains sequenced from a single sample in a study of PD-L1 blockade in urothelial cancer. Clones were read by immunoSEQ multiplex PCR, and TCRdb kept only the in-frame ones, dropping some. The repertoire has about 48,000 clones, 65% to 85% of them found once; the top ten carry 8.8%. Time point of the sample: peripheral blood 6 weeks after treatment start. Sequences were derived from PBMCs, sampled around atezolizumab (anti-PD-L1) treatment. These receptors were obtained from a man aged 65 to 79 with urothelial cancer.

This sequence joins TRBV4-1 and TRBJ2-7; 9 bases fit TRBD2. Germline V gene sequence: CDR1 MGHRA, CDR2 YSYEKL. The CDR3 is 16 amino acids. Losses at the gene ends were 3 bases for V and 6 bases for J; bases not matched to a gene: 12. Here the CDR3 reads CASSQLDSGRPSEQYF. The CDR3 coding sequence is TGCGCCAGCAGCCAGCTTGATAGCGGGAGACCCAGCGAGCAGTACTTC.

This clone has only a few counts. The chain combines TRBV2 with TRBJ2-7; 8 bases fit TRBD1. The germline V gene encodes CDR1 SNHLY and CDR2 FYNNEI. The CDR3 has 13 amino acids. V lost 6 bases, J lost 1 base, and 2 bases stayed unmatched. This chain's CDR3 is CASRGQGSYEQYF. The CDR3 DNA sequence: TGTGCCAGCAGAGGACAGGGTTCCTACGAGCAGTACTTC.

The chain links TRBV6-5 to TRBJ2-3, with D tentatively TRBD2 (5 bases). From germline, CDR1 is MNHEY and CDR2 SVGAGI. The CDR3 runs 14 residues. V shed 7 bases and J shed 3 bases, with 14 bases lying between them. The CDR3 spells CASKEGAPTDTQYF. The CDR3 DNA reads as TGTGCCAGCAAAGAGGGCGCTCCGACAGATACGCAGTATTTT.

The V and J genes are TRBV28 and TRBJ2-7; 9 bases are shared with TRBD2. V lost 7 bases and J lost 4; bases outside the gene matches: 5. The CDR3 runs to 13 residues. Per germline, CDR1 MDHEN and CDR2 SYDVKM. The CDR3 spells CASTPSGTYEQYF. The CDR3, as DNA: TGTGCCAGCACGCCTAGCGGGACGTACGAGCAGTACTTC.

The CDR3 loop is CASSLVAEAGELFF. The CDR3 bases are TGCGCCAGCAGCTTGGTAGCGGAGGCCGGGGAGCTGTTTTTT. V gene TRBV5-1 combines with J gene TRBJ2-2, with TRBD2 as a possible D gene (6 bases). V shed 0 bases and J shed 6 bases, with 9 bases lying between them. Per the germline V gene, CDR1 is SGHRS and CDR2 is YFSETQ. The CDR3 runs to 14 residues.

The DNA for the CDR3 is TGTGCCAGCTCACCATCCCAGTCCTACGAGCAGTACTTC. Translation: CASSPSQSYEQYF. This chain uses TRBV18 with TRBJ2-7; the D is unclear. Germline V gene data show CDR1 as KGHSH and CDR2 as LQKENI. Trimming stripped 2 bases from V and 1 base from J, with 6 bases between. The CDR3 contains 13 residues.

This sequence joins TRBV4-1 and TRBJ1-2, with 7 bases that match TRBD1. Germline V gene sequence: CDR1 MGHRA, CDR2 YSYEKL. With V trimmed by 1 base and J by 4 bases, 6 bases remained unmatched. The CDR3 has 15 residues. The CDR3 loop reads CASSQGVGDSYGYTF. The CDR3 DNA reads as TGCGCCAGCAGCCAAGGGGTCGGGGACAGCTATGGCTACACCTTC.

The chain couples TRBV19 to TRBJ1-2; 10 nucleotides match TRBD1. J lost 7 bases, V lost 6 bases, and 5 bases had no gene match. Germline loops: CDR1 LNHDA, CDR2 SQIVND (reference sequence). The CDR3 is 13 amino acids. The CDR3 nucleotides are TGTGCCAGTAGCCCGGGACAGGGGACTGGCTACACCTTC. Protein sequence: CASSPGQGTGYTF.

V and J are TRBV9 and TRBJ1-5; unclear D gene. Trimming pared 9 bases from V and 1 base from J, leaving 11 bases between. This CDR3 is built from 13 residues. From germline, CDR1 is SGDLS and CDR2 YYNGEE. The CDR3: CATPGWSNQPQHF. CDR3 sequence (DNA): TGTGCCACACCCGGGTGGAGCAATCAGCCCCAGCATTTT.

The V call is TRBV19, the J call TRBJ1-4, with 7 bases fitting TRBD1. Germline values: CDR1 LNHDA, CDR2 SQIVND (reference sequence). The CDR3 sequence is 13 residues long. With V trimmed by 5 bases and J by 11 bases, 8 bases remained unmatched. The CDR3 nucleotides read TGTGCCAGTAGTCCGGAGACAGGGAGGAAACTGTTTTTT. This sequence encodes CASSPETGRKLFF.

This rearrangement joins TRBV4-2 to TRBJ1-5; 8 bases match TRBD1. V gave up 0 bases and J gave up 6 bases; unmatched junction bases: 4. Germline V gives CDR1 LGHNA, CDR2 YNFKEQ. CDR3 length equals 15 residues. In nucleotides, the CDR3 is TGTGCCAGCAGCCAAGAACAGGGGGAGGTTCAGCCCCAGCATTTT. It is translated as CASSQEQGEVQPQHF.

The J gene is TRBJ2-2, the V gene TRBV7-2; 8 bases agree with TRBD1. This CDR3 is built from 15 residues. V shed 5 bases and J 6 bases; nucleotides not matched to a gene: 8. Germline CDR1 is SGHTA and CDR2 is FQGNSA. CDR3 protein: CASSRLDREAGELFF. The CDR3 nucleotides read TGTGCCAGCAGCCGATTGGACAGGGAAGCCGGGGAGCTGTTTTTT.

The chain is built from TRBV15 and TRBJ2-1, with 7 positions matching TRBD1. J was trimmed by 4 bases and V by 3 bases; bases with no gene match: 6. The CDR3 has 15 residues. From germline, CDR1 is LNHNV and CDR2 YYDKDF (reference sequence). CDR3 in DNA: TGTGCCACCAGCAGGGTGACAGGGATGTACAATGAGCAGTTCTTC. It is translated as CATSRVTGMYNEQFF. The whole variable domain, remainder taken from reference TRBV15 and TRBJ2-1, is DAMVIQNPRYQVTQFGKPVTLSCSQTLNHNVMYWYQQKSSQAPKLLFHYYDKDFNNEADTPDNFQSRRPNTSFCFLDIRSPGLGDTAMYLCATSRVTGMYNEQFFGPGTRLTVL.

V gene TRBV28 combines with J gene TRBJ2-7; 11 bases fit TRBD2. The germline V gene encodes CDR1 MDHEN and CDR2 SYDVKM. Losses at the gene ends were 5 bases for V and 6 bases for J; bases not matched to a gene: 6. This CDR3 is 14 amino acids long. The CDR3 is CASSLLAGVGEQYF. The DNA for the CDR3 is TGTGCCAGCAGTCTACTAGCGGGAGTCGGCGAGCAGTACTTC.

The V gene is TRBV4-2, the J gene TRBJ2-1; the match to TRBD2 covers 9 bases. Unmatched junction bases numbered 11, after V lost 3 bases and J lost 8 bases. Germline lookup yields CDR1 LGHNA and CDR2 YNFKEQ. The CDR3 length is 16 residues. The CDR3 sequence is CASSHWGGGRGDEQFF. For the CDR3, the DNA is TGTGCCAGCAGCCATTGGGGCGGCGGGAGGGGTGATGAGCAGTTCTTC.

The rearrangement joins TRBV7-8 to TRBJ1-2; D not certain. Germline CDR1 SGHVS, CDR2 FQNEAQ. V lost 1 base to trimming and J lost 2 bases, with 8 bases between them. The CDR3 covers 14 residues. The CDR3, as DNA: TGTGCCAGCAGCTTAGGCGTAGCAAACTATGGCTACACCTTC. Its translation is CASSLGVANYGYTF.

V usage is TRBV5-5 and J usage is TRBJ2-1; 11 bases agree with TRBD2. The CDR3 is made up of 15 amino acids. CDR1 is SGHKS, CDR2 YYEKEE, per germline (reference sequence). J was trimmed by 4 bases and V by 6 bases; bases with no gene match: 6. CDR3 sequence: CASTFSGREYNEQFF. For the CDR3, the DNA is TGTGCCAGCACCTTTAGCGGGAGGGAGTACAATGAGCAGTTCTTC.

The chain uses TRBV7-8 and TRBJ2-7, with 13 bases that match TRBD2. Germline V lookup: CDR1 SGHVS, CDR2 FQNEAQ. The CDR3 loop spans 16 amino acids. V gave up 1 base and J gave up 3 bases; unmatched junction bases: 3. The DNA for the CDR3 is TGTGCCAGCAGCTTAGGGACTAGCGGGAGTATCTACGAGCAGTACTTC. This codes for CASSLGTSGSIYEQYF.

This clone was counted a few times. Written as DNA, the CDR3 is TGTGCCAGCAGCCAAGATAATGGAGACTATGGCTACACCTTC. It yields the protein CASSQDNGDYGYTF. The chain recombines TRBV4-2 with TRBJ1-2; D unclear. Trimming took off 0 bases at V and 3 bases at J, with 8 bases between the two ends. Germline CDR1 is LGHNA and CDR2 is YNFKEQ. The CDR3 loop spans 14 amino acids.

The chain uses TRBV7-8 and TRBJ2-2, with TRBD2 identical over 7 bases. The trim removed 3 bases at V and 0 bases at J, leaving 4 bases unmatched. This CDR3 is built from 16 residues. CDR1 and CDR2 from the germline V gene are SGHVS and FQNEAQ. The CDR3 spells CASSLVGLANTGELFF. CDR3 DNA: TGTGCCAGCAGCTTGGTTGGACTAGCGAACACCGGGGAGCTGTTTTTT.

This clone was recorded a few times. This chain joins TRBV7-6 and TRBJ2-1; TRBD2 matches at 7 bases. CDR3 size: 16 residues. Germline V gives CDR1 SGHVS, CDR2 FNYEAQ. J gave up 0 bases and V 5 bases, and 7 bases lay outside the gene matches. The DNA of the CDR3 is TGTGCCAGCAGCCGTCGCGGGAGCAGCTCCTACAATGAGCAGTTCTTC. Translated: CASSRRGSSSYNEQFF.

Here the CDR3 DNA reads TGTGCCAGCAGCCCCAACATACAGGGAAACACCATATATTTT. Its translation is CASSPNIQGNTIYF. The chain carries TRBV9 and TRBJ1-3; D gene unclear. V gave up 4 bases and J gave up 4 bases, with 12 bases separating them. Per the germline V gene, CDR1 is SGDLS and CDR2 is YYNGEE. This CDR3 contains 14 residues.

This clone was counted only a few times. V gene TRBV19 combines with J gene TRBJ1-5; 9 bases match TRBD1. This CDR3 spans 14 amino acids. Per germline, CDR1 LNHDA and CDR2 SQIVND (reference sequence). Germline trimming cut 7 bases from V and 7 bases from J; bases unmatched to any gene: 8. CDR3 region: CASTHGTGRQPQHF. The CDR3 region has the DNA TGTGCCAGTACCCATGGGACAGGGCGGCAGCCCCAGCATTTT.

The chain uses TRBV7-9 and TRBJ1-3, with 8 bases fitting TRBD1. Per germline, CDR1 SEHNR and CDR2 FQNEAQ (reference sequence). After removal of 5 bases from V and 2 bases from J, the junction contained 8 bases not matched to a gene. The CDR3 covers 16 residues. As DNA, the CDR3 is TGTGCCAGCAGCAAAGCCGGACAGGGCGCTGGAAACACCATATATTTT. It yields the protein CASSKAGQGAGNTIYF.

As DNA, the CDR3 is TGTGCCATCAGTGTTGCAGGAAACACTGAAGCTTTCTTT. Protein sequence: CAISVAGNTEAFF. The V gene is TRBV10-3, the J gene TRBJ1-1; D gene uncertain. CDR1 and CDR2 (germline): ENHRY, SYGVKD. Deletions cut 4 bases from V and 2 bases from J, with 8 bases between. CDR3 size: 13 residues.

The V gene is TRBV15, the J gene TRBJ2-7, with 7 bases that match TRBD1. This CDR3 is 14 amino acids long. The junction had 4 bases not matched to a gene; V was cut back by 0 bases and J by 5 bases. Germline values: CDR1 LNHNV, CDR2 YYDKDF (reference sequence). DNA of the CDR3: TGTGCCACCAGCAGAGAACTAGGGGGCCACGAGCAGTACTTC. Encoded protein: CATSRELGGHEQYF. The variable domain in full, completed from reference TRBV15 and TRBJ2-7, reads DAMVIQNPRYQVTQFGKPVTLSCSQTLNHNVMYWYQQKSSQAPKLLFHYYDKDFNNEADTPDNFQSRRPNTSFCFLDIRSPGLGDTAMYLCATSRELGGHEQYFGPGTRLTVT.

CDR3 nucleotides: TGTGCCAGCAAAAGCGGGAGAGGAAATGAGCAGTTCTTC. Translation: CASKSGRGNEQFF. J is TRBJ2-1 and V is TRBV2; TRBD2 matches 8 bases. CDR3 size: 13 residues. The germline CDR1 and CDR2 sequences are SNHLY and FYNNEI. The ends lost 7 bases at V and 7 bases at J; junction bases unmatched: 6.